This T cell receptor (beta chain) was captured by sequencing in a study of identifying expanded T cells in peripheral blood. Study-wide findings and caveats: Across healthy donors, higher total template counts meant significantly greater approximately two-week count variance.

Points on this clone: No antigen is known for it.

Trimming cost V 5 bases and J 2 bases, with 6 bases left between them. The CDR3 is made up of 12 amino acids. The V gene's germline CDR1 is MNHEY and CDR2 SVGAGI. Healthy donors had no documented immune events, such as infections, while sampled. Some clones are missing from TCRdb's copy, which holds only in-frame ones; the method was immunoSEQ multiplex PCR. The data hold 120,000 or so clones, with approximately 80% observed a single time. The receptor was derived from a person aged 18-70 years in good health. The chain couples TRBV6-5 to TRBJ1-2, with no clear D. The sequenced sample consisted of blood. CDR3 protein: CASSRSNYGYTF. In nucleotides, the CDR3 is TGTGCCAGCAGTAGGTCAAACTATGGCTACACCTTC.